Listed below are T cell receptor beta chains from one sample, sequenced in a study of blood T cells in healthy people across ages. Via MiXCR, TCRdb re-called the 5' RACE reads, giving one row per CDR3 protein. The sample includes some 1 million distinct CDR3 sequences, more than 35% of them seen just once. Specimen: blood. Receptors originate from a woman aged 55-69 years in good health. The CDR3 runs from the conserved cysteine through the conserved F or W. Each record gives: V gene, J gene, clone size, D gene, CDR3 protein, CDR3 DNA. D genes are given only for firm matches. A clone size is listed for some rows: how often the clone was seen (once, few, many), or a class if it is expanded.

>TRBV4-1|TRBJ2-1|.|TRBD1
CASSQDRDRFTYNEQFF
TGCGCCAGCAGCCAAGATCGGGACAGGTTCACCTACAATGAGCAGTTCTTC
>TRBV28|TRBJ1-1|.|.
CASSLPLGQNTEAFF
TGTGCCAGCAGTCTACCTTTGGGACAGAACACTGAAGCTTTCTTT
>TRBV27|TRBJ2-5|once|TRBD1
CVSSPGTGGKKTQYF
TGTGTCAGCAGCCCCGGGACAGGGGGTAAAAAGACCCAGTACTTC
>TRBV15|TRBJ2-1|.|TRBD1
CATSRERTGLEVQFF
TGTGCCACCAGCAGAGAAAGGACAGGGTTAGAAGTGCAGTTCTTC
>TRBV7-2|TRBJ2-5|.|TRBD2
CASSFSGSRQETQYF
TGTGCCAGCAGCTTTAGCGGGAGCAGGCAAGAGACCCAGTACTTC
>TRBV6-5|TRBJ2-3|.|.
CASHRSYTDTQYF
TGTGCCAGCCACAGGAGTTACACAGATACGCAGTATTTT
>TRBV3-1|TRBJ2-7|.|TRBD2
CASSHRAGDHEQYF
TGTGCCAGCAGCCACCGAGCGGGAGACCACGAGCAGTACTTC
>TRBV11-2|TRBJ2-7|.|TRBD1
CASSHGQGASYEQYF
TGTGCCAGCAGCCATGGACAGGGGGCGTCCTACGAGCAGTACTTC
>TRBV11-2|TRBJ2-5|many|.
CASGRVQETQYF
TGTGCCAGCGGGCGAGTCCAAGAGACCCAGTACTTC
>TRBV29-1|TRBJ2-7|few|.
CSVGEAPGEQYF
TGCAGCGTTGGAGAGGCCCCTGGCGAGCAGTACTTC
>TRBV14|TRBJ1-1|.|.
CASSQVTWVENTEAFF
TGTGCCAGCAGCCAAGTTACATGGGTTGAGAACACTGAAGCTTTCTTT
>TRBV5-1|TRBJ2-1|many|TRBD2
CASSLGSGTKGYNEQFF
TGCGCCAGCAGCTTGGGGTCCGGGACTAAGGGCTACAATGAGCAGTTCTTC
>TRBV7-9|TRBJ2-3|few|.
CASNPEGDTQYF
TGTGCCAGCAACCCCGAGGGAGATACGCAGTATTTT
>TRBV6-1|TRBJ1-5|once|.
CASSGGGASNQPQHF
TGTGCCAGCAGTGGAGGAGGGGCTAGCAATCAGCCCCAGCATTTT
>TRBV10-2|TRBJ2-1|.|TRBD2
CASSESGLAGPSYNEQFF
TGCGCCAGCAGTGAGTCTGGGCTAGCGGGACCCTCCTACAATGAGCAGTTCTTC
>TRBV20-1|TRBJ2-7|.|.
CSARGGSNSYEQYF
TGCAGTGCTAGAGGTGGGAGTAACTCCTACGAGCAGTACTTC
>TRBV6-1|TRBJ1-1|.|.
CASSNTGIALKAFF
TGTGCCAGCAGCAATACAGGGATCGCCTTGAAAGCTTTCTTT
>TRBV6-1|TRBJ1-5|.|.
CASSDDGRRVRDQPQHF
TGTGCCAGCAGTGATGACGGGAGAAGAGTAAGGGATCAGCCCCAGCATTTT
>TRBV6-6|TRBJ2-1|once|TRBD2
CASSYPKGGSEQFF
TGTGCCAGCAGTTACCCCAAGGGAGGGAGTGAGCAGTTCTTC
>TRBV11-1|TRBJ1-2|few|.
CASSFRGVNYGYTF
TGTGCCAGCAGCTTCAGGGGAGTTAACTATGGCTACACCTTC
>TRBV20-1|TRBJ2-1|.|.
CSASRWSVDEQFF
TGCAGTGCTAGTAGGTGGAGCGTGGACGAGCAGTTCTTC
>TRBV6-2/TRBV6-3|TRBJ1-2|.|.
CASSPGRGKGDYGYTF
TGTGCCAGCAGCCCGGGACGGGGGAAGGGGGACTATGGCTACACCTTC
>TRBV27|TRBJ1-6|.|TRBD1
CASSWDRISYNSPLHF
TGTGCCAGCAGTTGGGACAGGATTTCCTATAATTCACCCCTCCACTTT
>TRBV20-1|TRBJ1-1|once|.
CSARDFRGGTEAFF
TGCAGTGCTAGAGATTTTAGGGGAGGGACTGAAGCTTTCTTT
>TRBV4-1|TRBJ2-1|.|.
CASSQTTNRNEQFF
TGCGCCAGCAGCCAAACGACAAATAGAAATGAGCAGTTCTTC
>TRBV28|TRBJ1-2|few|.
CASAGPTNYGYTF
TGTGCCAGCGCGGGACCCACTAACTATGGCTACACCTTC
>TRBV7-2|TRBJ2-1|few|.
CASSLTFLAFNEQFF
TGTGCCAGCAGCTTGACTTTTTTGGCATTTAATGAGCAGTTCTTC
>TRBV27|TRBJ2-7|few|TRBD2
CASSLSPGTSGSRSSYEQYF
TGTGCCAGCAGTTTATCTCCCGGGACTAGCGGGAGCCGCTCCTCCTACGAGCAGTACTTC
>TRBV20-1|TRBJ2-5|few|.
CSASDYRLGETQYF
TGCAGTGCTAGTGACTATAGGTTAGGGGAGACCCAGTACTTC
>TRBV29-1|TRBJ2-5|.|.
CSVGLGWETQYF
TGCAGCGTTGGGTTAGGGTGGGAGACCCAGTACTTC
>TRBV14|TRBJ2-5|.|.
CASSSTDRLKETQYF
TGTGCCAGCAGCTCTACCGACAGGTTAAAAGAGACCCAGTACTTC
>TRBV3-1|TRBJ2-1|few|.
CASSQMGGIEANEQFF
TGTGCCAGCAGCCAAATGGGCGGGATCGAAGCGAATGAGCAGTTCTTC
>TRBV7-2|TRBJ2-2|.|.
CASSSSRGWSGELFF
TGTGCCAGCAGCTCTAGCAGGGGATGGTCCGGGGAGCTGTTTTTT
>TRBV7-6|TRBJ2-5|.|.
CASSLILGGSSETQYF
TGTGCCAGCAGCTTAATCCTCGGCGGGTCATCAGAGACCCAGTACTTC
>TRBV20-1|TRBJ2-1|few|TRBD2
CSASGSLLAGASYNEQFF
TGCAGTGCTAGTGGATCCTTACTAGCGGGAGCTTCCTACAATGAGCAGTTCTTC